A single T cell receptor (beta chain) is shown here with its context. Its target is not known. Trimming removed 7 bases at V and 1 base at J, with 14 bases between. Germline CDR1 is SGHKS and CDR2 is YYEKEE (reference sequence). The CDR3 loop spans 14 amino acids. The sample is drawn from a study of cytomegalovirus exposure and HLA in healthy donors. General study results and limits: Around 18,000 TCR beta sequences were associated with HLA alleles at 0.05 false discovery rate in a later analysis. Overall, around 160 TCR beta chains were annotated as cytomegalovirus-associated.

It was with 60 Vbeta and 13 Jbeta primers that the PCR ran. The data were produced by immunoSEQ multiplex PCR, yet TCRdb's version contains in-frame clones alone and is incomplete. The table shows about 150,000 clones, with around 85% occurring only once. This receptor was identified in a male donor in good health and CMV-seronegative. Material: PBMCs. The J gene is TRBJ1-1, the V gene TRBV5-5; the D is unclear. CDR3 loop: CASHRPTRNTEAFF. As DNA, the CDR3 is TGTGCCAGCCACAGACCTACTCGGAACACTGAAGCTTTCTTT.